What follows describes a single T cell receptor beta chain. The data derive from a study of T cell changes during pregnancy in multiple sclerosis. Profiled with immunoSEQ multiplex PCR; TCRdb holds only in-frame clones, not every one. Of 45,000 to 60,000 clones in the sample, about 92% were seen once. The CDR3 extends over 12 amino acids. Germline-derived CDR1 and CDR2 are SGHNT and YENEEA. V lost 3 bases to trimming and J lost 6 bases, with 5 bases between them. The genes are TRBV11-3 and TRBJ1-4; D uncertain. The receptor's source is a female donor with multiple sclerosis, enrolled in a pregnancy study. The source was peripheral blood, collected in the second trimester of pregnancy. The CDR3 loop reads CASSLRDEKLFF. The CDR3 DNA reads TGTGCCAGCAGCTTGAGGGATGAAAAACTGTTTTTT.